This TCR beta chain was identified during a study of T cell repertoires in cytomegalovirus infection. On the study more broadly: Public TCR beta signatures marked donors with CMV infection and the matching HLA.

Trimming took off 3 bases at V and 0 bases at J, with 11 bases between the two ends. The CDR3 has 16 amino acids. TCRdb fed the reads into MiXCR, producing one record per CDR3 protein. The table lists under 350,000 distinct CDR3 sequences, 9.6% of them singletons. In its sample, this clonotype was seen many times. Sequenced input: PBMCs. This receptor was taken from a human donor in good health (CMV status not recorded). Some clones in this sample may be carry-over from other donors' samples. The genes are TRBV12-3 or TRBV12-4 and TRBJ2-2; a possible D gene is TRBD2 (5 bases). CDR3 sequence (DNA): TGTGCCAGCAGTTTTAGGATCGGGGCGAACACCGGGGAGCTGTTTTTT. Translation gives CASSFRIGANTGELFF.